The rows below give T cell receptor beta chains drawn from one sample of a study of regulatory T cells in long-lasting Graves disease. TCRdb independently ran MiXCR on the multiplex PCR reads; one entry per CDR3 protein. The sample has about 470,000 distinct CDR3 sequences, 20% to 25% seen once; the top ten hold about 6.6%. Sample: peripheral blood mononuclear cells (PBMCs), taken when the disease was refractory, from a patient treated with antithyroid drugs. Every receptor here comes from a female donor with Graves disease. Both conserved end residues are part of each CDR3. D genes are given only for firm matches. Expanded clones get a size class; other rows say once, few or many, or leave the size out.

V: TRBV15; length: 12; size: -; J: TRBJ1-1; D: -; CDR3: CVTSPSWAEAFF; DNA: TGTGTCACCTCTCCCTCTTGGGCTGAAGCTTTCTTT
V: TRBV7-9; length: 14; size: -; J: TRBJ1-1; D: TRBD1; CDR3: CASILDRGGTEAFF; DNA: TGTGCCAGCATCCTAGACAGGGGAGGAACTGAAGCTTTCTTT
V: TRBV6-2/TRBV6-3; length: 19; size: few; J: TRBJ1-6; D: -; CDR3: CASRNPRDEGDPYNSPLHF; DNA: TGTGCCAGCAGAAACCCCCGGGACGAAGGGGACCCCTATAATTCACCCCTCCACTTT
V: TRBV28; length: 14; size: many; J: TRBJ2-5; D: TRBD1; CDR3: CASSQQGDQETQYF; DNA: TGTGCCAGCAGCCAACAGGGGGACCAAGAGACCCAGTACTTC
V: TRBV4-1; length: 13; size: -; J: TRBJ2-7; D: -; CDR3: CASSQGQQYEQYF; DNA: TGCGCCAGCAGCCAAGGACAGCAGTACGAGCAGTACTTC
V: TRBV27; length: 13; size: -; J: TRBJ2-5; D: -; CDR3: CASSFVGGETQYF; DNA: TGTGCCAGCAGTTTTGTAGGGGGTGAGACCCAGTACTTC
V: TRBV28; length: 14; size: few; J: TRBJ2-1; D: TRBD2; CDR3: CASSLGGREDEQFF; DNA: TGTGCCAGCAGTTTAGGTGGTCGGGAGGATGAGCAGTTCTTC
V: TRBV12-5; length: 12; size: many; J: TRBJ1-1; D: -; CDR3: CATINGGYEAFF; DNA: TGTGCTACTATAAACGGAGGATATGAAGCTTTCTTT
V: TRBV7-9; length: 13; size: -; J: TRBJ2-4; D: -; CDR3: CASREGPGDIQYF; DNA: TGTGCCAGCAGAGAGGGGCCTGGGGACATTCAGTACTTC
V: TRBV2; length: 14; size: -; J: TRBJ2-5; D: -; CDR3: CASSVLQWSETQYF; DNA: TGTGCCAGCAGTGTTCTACAGTGGTCGGAGACCCAGTACTTC
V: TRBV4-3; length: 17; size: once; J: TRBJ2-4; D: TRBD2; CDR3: CASSPVAGGLDKNIQYF; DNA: TGCGCCAGCAGCCCTGTAGCGGGAGGTTTGGACAAAAACATTCAGTACTTC
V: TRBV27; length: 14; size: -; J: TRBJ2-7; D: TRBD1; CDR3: CASSLSGQTYEQYF; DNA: TGTGCCAGCAGTTTGTCGGGACAGACTTACGAGCAGTACTTC
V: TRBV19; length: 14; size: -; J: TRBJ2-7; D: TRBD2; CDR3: CASKTSLTSYEQYF; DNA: TGTGCCAGTAAGACTAGCCTCACCTCCTACGAGCAGTACTTC
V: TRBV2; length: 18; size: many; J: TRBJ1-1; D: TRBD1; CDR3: CASSIIRQGARRATEAFF; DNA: TGTGCCAGCAGTATCATTCGACAGGGGGCGCGGAGGGCCACTGAAGCTTTCTTT
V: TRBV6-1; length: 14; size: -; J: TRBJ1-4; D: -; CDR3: CASSDSEVNGKLFF; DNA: TGTGCCAGCAGTGACAGTGAAGTTAATGGAAAACTGTTTTTT
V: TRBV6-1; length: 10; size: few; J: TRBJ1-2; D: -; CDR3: CASSRGGYTF; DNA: TGTGCCAGCAGCCGGGGAGGCTACACCTTC
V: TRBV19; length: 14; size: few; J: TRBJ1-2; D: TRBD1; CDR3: CASSGTGVGYGYTF; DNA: TGTGCCAGTAGTGGGACAGGGGTCGGGTATGGCTACACCTTC
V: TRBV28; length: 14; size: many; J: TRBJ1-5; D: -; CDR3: CASSPWKSYQPQHF; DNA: TGTGCCAGCAGTCCCTGGAAAAGTTATCAGCCCCAGCATTTT
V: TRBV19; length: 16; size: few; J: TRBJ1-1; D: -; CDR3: CASSPRGSLTNTEAFF; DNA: TGTGCCAGTAGTCCCCGGGGCAGTCTAACGAACACTGAAGCTTTCTTT
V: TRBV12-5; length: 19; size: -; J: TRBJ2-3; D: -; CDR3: CASGLVGTGILDPPDTQYF; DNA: TGTGCTAGTGGTTTGGTCGGGACCGGGATTTTAGACCCCCCGGATACGCAGTATTTT
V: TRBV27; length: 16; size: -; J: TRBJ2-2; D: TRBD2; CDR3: CASSLSIAGGTGELFF; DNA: TGTGCCAGCAGTTTATCAATTGCGGGGGGCACCGGGGAGCTGTTTTTT
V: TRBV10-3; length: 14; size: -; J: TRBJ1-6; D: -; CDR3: CAIGQLRGVSPLHF; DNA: TGTGCCATCGGACAGCTCCGGGGGGTTTCACCCCTCCACTTT
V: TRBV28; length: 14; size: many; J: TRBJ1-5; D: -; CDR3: CASRAGYGNQPQHF; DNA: TGTGCCAGCAGGGCAGGGTATGGCAATCAGCCCCAGCATTTT
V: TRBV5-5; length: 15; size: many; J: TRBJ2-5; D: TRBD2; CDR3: CASSLISGGGETQYF; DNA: TGTGCCAGCAGCTTGATTAGCGGGGGCGGCGAGACCCAGTACTTC
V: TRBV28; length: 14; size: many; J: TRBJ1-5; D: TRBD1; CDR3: CASSRQGKGQPQHF; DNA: TGTGCCAGCAGCCGACAGGGGAAAGGTCAGCCCCAGCATTTT
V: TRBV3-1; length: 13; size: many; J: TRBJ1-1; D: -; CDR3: CASSADGHTEAFF; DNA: TGTGCCAGCAGCGCCGACGGTCACACTGAAGCTTTCTTT
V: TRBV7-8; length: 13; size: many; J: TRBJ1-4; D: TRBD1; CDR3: CASSLTGIEKLFF; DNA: TGTGCCAGCAGCCTGACAGGGATTGAAAAACTGTTTTTT
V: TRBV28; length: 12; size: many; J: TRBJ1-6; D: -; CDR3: CASSIPNSPLHF; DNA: TGTGCCAGCAGTATACCTAATTCACCCCTCCACTTT
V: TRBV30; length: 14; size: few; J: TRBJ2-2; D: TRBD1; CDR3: CAWEGARNTGELFF; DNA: TGTGCCTGGGAGGGGGCGAGGAACACCGGGGAGCTGTTTTTT
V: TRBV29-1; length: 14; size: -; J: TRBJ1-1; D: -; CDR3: CSVQGLWENTEAFF; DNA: TGCAGCGTTCAGGGGCTATGGGAGAACACTGAAGCTTTCTTT
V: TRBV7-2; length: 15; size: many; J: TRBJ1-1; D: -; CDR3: CASSWTRGGDTEAFF; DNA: TGTGCCAGCAGCTGGACCCGGGGTGGGGACACTGAAGCTTTCTTT